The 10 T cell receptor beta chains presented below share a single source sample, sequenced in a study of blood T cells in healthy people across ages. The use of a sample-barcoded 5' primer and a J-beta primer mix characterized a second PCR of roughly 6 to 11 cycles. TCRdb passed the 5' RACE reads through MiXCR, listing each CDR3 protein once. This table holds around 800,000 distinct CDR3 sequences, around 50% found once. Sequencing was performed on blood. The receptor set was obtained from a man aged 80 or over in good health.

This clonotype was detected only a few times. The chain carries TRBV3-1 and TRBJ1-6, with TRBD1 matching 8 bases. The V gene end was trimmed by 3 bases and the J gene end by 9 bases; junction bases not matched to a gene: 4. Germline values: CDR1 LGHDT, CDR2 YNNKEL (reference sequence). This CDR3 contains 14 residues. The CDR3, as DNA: TGTGCCAGCAGCCAGGACAGGGCGGGTTCACCCCTCCACTTT. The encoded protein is CASSQDRAGSPLHF.

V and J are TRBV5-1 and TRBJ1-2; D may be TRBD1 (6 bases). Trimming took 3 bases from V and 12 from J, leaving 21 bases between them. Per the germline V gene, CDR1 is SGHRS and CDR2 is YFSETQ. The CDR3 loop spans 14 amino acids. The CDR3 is CASSSGERSRGHTF. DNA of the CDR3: TGCGCCAGCAGCTCAGGGGAGAGGAGTAGAGGCCACACCTTC.

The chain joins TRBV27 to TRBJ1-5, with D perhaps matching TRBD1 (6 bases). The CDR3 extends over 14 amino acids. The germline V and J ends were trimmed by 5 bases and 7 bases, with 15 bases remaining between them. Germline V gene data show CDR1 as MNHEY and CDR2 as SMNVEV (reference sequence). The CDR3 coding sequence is TGTGCCAGCAGTCCGGGGACATTTTCGCAGCCCCAGCATTTT. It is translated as CASSPGTFSQPQHF.

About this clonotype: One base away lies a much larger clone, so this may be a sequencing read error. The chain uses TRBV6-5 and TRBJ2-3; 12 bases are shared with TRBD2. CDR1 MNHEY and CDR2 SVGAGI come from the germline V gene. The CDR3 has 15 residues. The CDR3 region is CASSPRTSGTDTRYF. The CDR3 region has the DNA TGTGCCAGCAGTCCAAGGACTAGCGGGACAGATACGCGGTATTTT.

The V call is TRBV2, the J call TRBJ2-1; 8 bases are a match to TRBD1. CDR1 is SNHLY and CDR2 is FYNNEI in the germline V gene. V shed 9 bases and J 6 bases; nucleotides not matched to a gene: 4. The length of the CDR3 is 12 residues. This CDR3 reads CARSTGGNEQFF. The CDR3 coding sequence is TGTGCCAGATCTACAGGGGGCAATGAGCAGTTCTTC.

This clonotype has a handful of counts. The CDR3 here is CSARALWTEDYQETQYF. CDR3 nucleotides: TGCAGTGCTAGAGCTTTATGGACAGAGGACTATCAAGAGACCCAGTACTTC. The rearrangement joins TRBV20-1 to TRBJ2-5, with D perhaps TRBD1 or TRBD2 (6 bases each). This CDR3 comprises 17 residues. V was cut by 1 base and J by 2 bases, with 20 bases left in between. Germline assignment: CDR1 DFQATT and CDR2 SNEGSKA (reference sequence).

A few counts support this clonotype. The CDR3 nucleotides read TGTGCCAGCAGTGACCGGGGGAGGAGGGACAATGAGCAGTTCTTC. Amino acids: CASSDRGRRDNEQFF. This chain joins TRBV2 and TRBJ2-1; D possibly corresponds to TRBD2 (6 bases). V was shortened by 3 bases and J by 5 bases, with 14 bases between the two germline ends. The germline gives CDR1 SNHLY, CDR2 FYNNEI. CDR3 length: 15 residues.

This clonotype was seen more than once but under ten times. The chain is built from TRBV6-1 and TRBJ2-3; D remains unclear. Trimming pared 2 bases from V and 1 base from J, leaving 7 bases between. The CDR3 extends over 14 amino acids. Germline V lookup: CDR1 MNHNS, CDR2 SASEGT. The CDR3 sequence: CASSESLRTDTQYF. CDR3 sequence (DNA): TGTGCCAGCAGTGAATCCTTGCGCACAGATACGCAGTATTTT.

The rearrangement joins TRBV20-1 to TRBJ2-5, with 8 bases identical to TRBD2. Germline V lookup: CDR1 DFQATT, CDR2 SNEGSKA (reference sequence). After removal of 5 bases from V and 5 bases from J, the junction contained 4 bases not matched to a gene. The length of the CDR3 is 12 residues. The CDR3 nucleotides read TGCAGTGCTTTAGCGGGACTGGAGACCCAGTACTTC. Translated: CSALAGLETQYF.

As DNA, the CDR3 is TGTGCCAGCAGTTTTAGGGGGAACATGAACACTGAAGCTTTCTTT. Translated, it gives CASSFRGNMNTEAFF. J is TRBJ1-1 and V is TRBV27, with a possible D match to TRBD1 (6 bases). V lost 3 bases and J lost 0, with 11 bases in between. CDR3 length: 15 amino acids. CDR1 is MNHEY and CDR2 is SMNVEV in the germline V gene (reference sequence).